The 5 T cell receptor beta chains reported below all come from one sample, sequenced in a study of radiotherapy plus CTLA-4 blockade in lung cancer (dated by TCRdb to about 2018). Library creation used the immunoSEQ multiplex PCR assay. TCRdb stores this immuneACCESS table with in-frame sequences only. Part of the clones is absent; in the studies checked, under half of the shortfall reflects unresolved V genes, and no reason is known for the rest. This sample comprises about 38,000 clones, 65% to 90% of them detected only once. 20% to 25% of the sample belongs to the ten largest clones. The sequencing used peripheral blood, collected from a patient treated with radiotherapy plus ipilimumab. These TCRs come from a human donor with non-small cell lung cancer whose response to radiotherapy plus ipilimumab could not be evaluated.

The chain links TRBV29-1 to TRBJ1-1; 12 nucleotides agree with TRBD1. Germline V CDR1 and CDR2: SQVTM, ANQGSEA. This CDR3 comprises 13 residues. The J segment lost 11 bases and the V segment lost 5 bases, leaving 9 bases of the junction unmatched. The CDR3 region is CSVLGQGAVGAFF. Written as DNA, the CDR3 is TGCAGCGTTTTGGGACAGGGGGCCGTTGGGGCTTTCTTT.

This clone counts as medium-sized. V gene TRBV7-8 combines with J gene TRBJ2-7; D gene unclear. This CDR3 spans 15 amino acids. V was pared by 5 bases and J by 4 bases, with 18 bases between. Germline CDR1 is SGHVS and CDR2 is FQNEAQ. CDR3 in DNA: TGTGCCAGCAGCCCATACAGTGGCTTCTCTTACGAGCAGTACTTC. As protein: CASSPYSGFSYEQYF.

The chain employs TRBV7-2 and TRBJ1-1, with 9 positions matching TRBD1. This CDR3 is built from 15 residues. V lost 2 bases, J lost 5 bases, and 6 bases stayed unmatched. Germline values: CDR1 SGHTA, CDR2 FQGNSA. CDR3 residues: CASSLTGTGRTEAFF. The CDR3 DNA reads TGTGCCAGCAGCTTAACTGGGACAGGGAGAACTGAAGCTTTCTTT. The full variable domain, in which reference TRBV7-2 and TRBJ1-1 provide the parts outside the CDR3, is GAGVSQSPSNKVTEKGKDVELRCDPISGHTALYWYRQSLGQGLEFLIYFQGNSAPDKSGLPSDRFSAERTGGSVSTLTIQRTQQEDSAVYLCASSLTGTGRTEAFFGQGTRLTVV.

The rearrangement links TRBV7-9 to TRBJ2-7; D gene ambiguous. CDR1 SEHNR and CDR2 FQNEAQ come from the germline V gene (reference sequence). The ends were cut back, 5 bases at V and 1 base at J, with 9 bases in the middle. The CDR3 spans 13 residues. The CDR3 loop is CASSPLESYEQYF. Here the CDR3 DNA reads TGTGCCAGCAGCCCCCTTGAGTCCTACGAGCAGTACTTC.

Turning to this clone: In the same sample, other DNA sequences code for this CDR3. This chain connects TRBV5-4 to TRBJ1-4; 10 nucleotides agree with TRBD1. There are 18 residues in the CDR3. V lost 4 bases to trimming and J lost 8 bases; unmatched junction nucleotides: 17. Germline V gives CDR1 SGHNT, CDR2 YYREEE (reference sequence). The CDR3 sequence is CASSMFGTGDAAREKLFF. DNA of the CDR3: TGTGCCAGCAGCATGTTCGGGACAGGGGATGCGGCTCGGGAAAAACTGTTTTTT.